This T cell receptor beta chain was sequenced in a study of beta chain features in type 1 diabetes. Isolated RNA was reverse transcribed in full, so expressed TCRB transcripts were sequenced. The average read count of naive, central memory and regulatory T cell samples was around 3.6 million. TCRdb keeps only in-frame clones here, not all; method: immunoSEQ multiplex PCR. The data contain a few hundred thousand clones, approximately 13% of them singletons. About this clone: No antigen is known for it.

Findings and caveats of the study: Any HLA-type effect on TCRB rearrangement remained unresolved here. The study found that naive, central memory and Treg TCRB repertoires appeared more similar in patients than in healthy donors. In every one of the four CD4+ subsets, TCRB CDR3s were moderately but significantly shorter in Type 1 diabetes patients.

Naive, central memory, regulatory and stem cell-like memory cells within the CD4+ compartment were sorted using CD45RO/CCR7/CD25/CD127/CD95/CD27. The CDR3 sequence is 14 residues long. V shed 4 bases and J 8 bases; nucleotides not matched to a gene: 8. Germline V CDR1 and CDR2: SGHRS, YFSETQ. The receptor was isolated from a woman aged 18-35 years with type 1 diabetes. The sample comprised naive CD4+ T cells from blood. The chain uses TRBV5-1 and TRBJ1-2, with TRBD1 matching over 10 bases. CDR3 residues: CASSIPTGGEGYTF. Written as DNA, the CDR3 is TGCGCCAGCAGCATACCGACAGGGGGCGAAGGCTACACCTTC.